Listed below are T cell receptor beta chains from one sample, sequenced in a study of cytomegalovirus exposure and HLA in healthy donors. The repertoire was sequenced with immunoSEQ multiplex PCR; TCRdb's copy has only in-frame clones and lacks some. Of 180,000 or so clones in the sample, about 80% were seen once. Sequenced material: PBMCs. The receptors were gathered from a man aged 35 to 55 in good health and CMV-seronegative. CDR3s include the opening cysteine and the closing phenylalanine or tryptophan. Each record gives: J gene, V gene, clone size, D gene, CDR3 DNA, CDR3 protein. A D gene is named only where the DNA matches it firmly. Rows give clone size only sometimes, using once, few, many, or a class for an expanded clone.

j_gene: TRBJ2-6; v_gene: TRBV2; abundance: once; d_gene: TRBD1; CDR3nt: TGTGCCAGCCGGGACAGGGAAACTGGGGCCAACGTCCTGACTTTC; CDR3aa: CASRDRETGANVLTF
j_gene: TRBJ2-5; v_gene: TRBV30; abundance: NA; d_gene: TRBD2; CDR3nt: TGTGCCTGGGCCCCGGCTAGCGGGGGTGGGACCCAGTACTTC; CDR3aa: CAWAPASGGGTQYF
j_gene: TRBJ2-3; v_gene: TRBV27; abundance: once; d_gene: TRBD2; CDR3nt: TGTGCCAGCAGTCCCGGAATAGGTAGCGGGGGGGCATATACGCAGTATTTT; CDR3aa: CASSPGIGSGGAYTQYF
j_gene: TRBJ2-3; v_gene: TRBV18; abundance: NA; d_gene: TRBD1; CDR3nt: TGTGCCAGCTCACCGAAGGCGGCAGGGGGCGGGGATACGCAGTATTTT; CDR3aa: CASSPKAAGGGDTQYF
j_gene: TRBJ2-3; v_gene: TRBV19; abundance: NA; d_gene: TRBD1; CDR3nt: TGTGCCAGTAGTCGAACAGGGGGTCCAGATACGCAGTATTTT; CDR3aa: CASSRTGGPDTQYF
j_gene: TRBJ2-1; v_gene: TRBV2; abundance: NA; d_gene: TRBD1; CDR3nt: TGTGCCAGCGCTGGACAGGGGTACAATGAGCAGTTCTTC; CDR3aa: CASAGQGYNEQFF
j_gene: TRBJ2-2; v_gene: TRBV7-8; abundance: NA; d_gene: NA; CDR3nt: TGTGCCAGCAGCCGCGGGGAGCTTAACACCGGGGAGCTGTTTTTT; CDR3aa: CASSRGELNTGELFF
j_gene: TRBJ1-1; v_gene: TRBV7-2; abundance: NA; d_gene: NA; CDR3nt: TGTGCCAGCAGCCCTCGACAGAACACTGAAGCTTTCTTT; CDR3aa: CASSPRQNTEAFF
j_gene: TRBJ1-2; v_gene: TRBV18; abundance: NA; d_gene: TRBD1; CDR3nt: TGTGCCAGCTCACCGGGACAGGGGGTTGGCTACACCTTC; CDR3aa: CASSPGQGVGYTF
j_gene: TRBJ2-1; v_gene: TRBV4-3; abundance: once; d_gene: TRBD2; CDR3nt: TGCGCCAGCAGCCAAGATTTGGCCGGGACTAGCGGGAGGTCCTACAATGAGCAGTTCTTC; CDR3aa: CASSQDLAGTSGRSYNEQFF
j_gene: TRBJ1-5; v_gene: TRBV4-2; abundance: once; d_gene: TRBD1; CDR3nt: TGTGCCAGCACCCTTACAGGGGGCAATCAGCCCCAGCATTTT; CDR3aa: CASTLTGGNQPQHF
j_gene: TRBJ1-6; v_gene: TRBV5-1; abundance: NA; d_gene: TRBD1; CDR3nt: TGCGCCAGCAGCTTGGAGGGGACAGGTTTTGGTTCACCCCTCCACTTT; CDR3aa: CASSLEGTGFGSPLHF
j_gene: TRBJ2-7; v_gene: TRBV7-2; abundance: NA; d_gene: NA; CDR3nt: TGTGCCAGCAGCCCCTGGGCCGGGACCTACGAGCAGTACTTC; CDR3aa: CASSPWAGTYEQYF
j_gene: TRBJ1-2; v_gene: TRBV30; abundance: NA; d_gene: NA; CDR3nt: TGTGCCTTACAGGGCACCGGGCCTGGCTACACCTTC; CDR3aa: CALQGTGPGYTF
j_gene: TRBJ2-3; v_gene: TRBV9; abundance: NA; d_gene: TRBD2; CDR3nt: TGTGCCAGCAGCGTATATAGCGGGGGTGGTAGCACAGATACGCAGTATTTT; CDR3aa: CASSVYSGGGSTDTQYF
j_gene: TRBJ1-1; v_gene: TRBV29-1; abundance: NA; d_gene: NA; CDR3nt: TGCAGCTCGCGGACTTATAACACTGAAGCTTTCTTT; CDR3aa: CSSRTYNTEAFF
j_gene: TRBJ1-2; v_gene: TRBV5-1; abundance: NA; d_gene: TRBD1; CDR3nt: TGCGCCAGCAGCTGGGCCGACAGGGCGGGCGGCTACACCTTC; CDR3aa: CASSWADRAGGYTF
j_gene: TRBJ2-5; v_gene: TRBV11-2; abundance: NA; d_gene: TRBD1; CDR3nt: TGTGTCAGCAGCTTTATCTGGACAGGGGGAAGGGAGACCCAGTACTTC; CDR3aa: CVSSFIWTGGRETQYF
j_gene: TRBJ2-7; v_gene: TRBV11-2; abundance: NA; d_gene: NA; CDR3nt: TGTGCCAGCAGCTTAGATTGGGGCGGGAACTACGAGCAGTACTTC; CDR3aa: CASSLDWGGNYEQYF
j_gene: TRBJ2-5; v_gene: TRBV18; abundance: few; d_gene: TRBD2; CDR3nt: TGTGCCAGCTCACCGGGACTAGCGGGGGGGCAAGAGACCCAGTACTTC; CDR3aa: CASSPGLAGGQETQYF
j_gene: TRBJ1-5; v_gene: TRBV6-1; abundance: once; d_gene: NA; CDR3nt: TGTGCCAGCAGTAATGTGAAACAGGGTAATCAGCCCCAGCATTTT; CDR3aa: CASSNVKQGNQPQHF
j_gene: TRBJ2-7; v_gene: TRBV9; abundance: NA; d_gene: NA; CDR3nt: TGTGCCAGCAGCGTAGCTCCTTCCTCCTACGAGCAGTACTTC; CDR3aa: CASSVAPSSYEQYF
j_gene: TRBJ1-5; v_gene: TRBV28; abundance: few; d_gene: TRBD1; CDR3nt: TGTGCCAGCAGTTTTGGACCGGGACAGCCTTTTAATCAGCCCCAGCATTTT; CDR3aa: CASSFGPGQPFNQPQHF
j_gene: TRBJ2-2; v_gene: TRBV5-1; abundance: NA; d_gene: TRBD2; CDR3nt: TGCGCCAGCAGCTTCGGGGGGGCCGGCACCGGGGAGCTGTTTTTT; CDR3aa: CASSFGGAGTGELFF
j_gene: TRBJ2-1; v_gene: TRBV2; abundance: NA; d_gene: NA; CDR3nt: TGTGCCAGCAAAAGGACAGTAGACAATGAGCAGTTCTTC; CDR3aa: CASKRTVDNEQFF
j_gene: TRBJ1-4; v_gene: TRBV4-3; abundance: NA; d_gene: NA; CDR3nt: TGCGCCAGCAGCCAAGGGACACTCGCAACTAATGAAAAACTGTTTTTT; CDR3aa: CASSQGTLATNEKLFF
j_gene: TRBJ1-2; v_gene: TRBV5-6; abundance: few; d_gene: NA; CDR3nt: TGTGCCAGCAGCTTGGGAAAACCTCGGGTCTATGGCTACACCTTC; CDR3aa: CASSLGKPRVYGYTF
j_gene: TRBJ2-5; v_gene: TRBV30; abundance: NA; d_gene: TRBD2; CDR3nt: TGTGCCTGGATAACTAGCGGGGGAGAAGAGACCCAGTACTTC; CDR3aa: CAWITSGGEETQYF
j_gene: TRBJ1-5; v_gene: TRBV5-1; abundance: once; d_gene: NA; CDR3nt: TGCGCCAGCAGCTCCGCCCCGGAGAACCAGCCCCAGCATTTT; CDR3aa: CASSSAPENQPQHF
j_gene: TRBJ2-7; v_gene: TRBV28; abundance: NA; d_gene: TRBD2; CDR3nt: TGTGCCAGCAGTCCATTCACTAGCGGGATTTACGAGCAGTACTTC; CDR3aa: CASSPFTSGIYEQYF
j_gene: TRBJ2-1; v_gene: TRBV29-1; abundance: NA; d_gene: TRBD2; CDR3nt: TGCAGCGTTGGGCGGGGGGAGACCCATGAGCAGTTCTTC; CDR3aa: CSVGRGETHEQFF
j_gene: TRBJ2-2; v_gene: TRBV9; abundance: NA; d_gene: NA; CDR3nt: TGTGCCAGCAGTTTCGGAGATGCCGGGGAGCTGTTTTTT; CDR3aa: CASSFGDAGELFF
j_gene: TRBJ1-2; v_gene: TRBV5-4; abundance: NA; d_gene: NA; CDR3nt: TGTGCCAGCAGCTTAGGGGGGGGCGGTAACTATGGCTACACCTTC; CDR3aa: CASSLGGGGNYGYTF
j_gene: TRBJ2-1; v_gene: TRBV7-3; abundance: NA; d_gene: TRBD2; CDR3nt: TGTGCCAGCCCCGGGAGGCCCATTTTAAATGAGCAGTTCTTC; CDR3aa: CASPGRPILNEQFF
j_gene: TRBJ2-5; v_gene: TRBV2; abundance: NA; d_gene: NA; CDR3nt: TGTGCCAGCAGTGCCGGACTCTATTCAGGAGAGACCCAGTACTTC; CDR3aa: CASSAGLYSGETQYF
j_gene: TRBJ1-6; v_gene: TRBV5-1; abundance: NA; d_gene: TRBD1; CDR3nt: TGCGCCAGCAGCTCCACGACAGGGGGCGGTTCACCCCTCCACTTT; CDR3aa: CASSSTTGGGSPLHF
j_gene: TRBJ2-5; v_gene: TRBV7-2; abundance: few; d_gene: NA; CDR3nt: TGTGCCAGCAGCTTAGCAGGGGCCAAGGAGACCCAGTACTTC; CDR3aa: CASSLAGAKETQYF
j_gene: TRBJ2-4; v_gene: TRBV28; abundance: NA; d_gene: NA; CDR3nt: TGTGCCAGCAGTTTCAGACAGCCTCTAGCCAAAAACATTCAGTACTTC; CDR3aa: CASSFRQPLAKNIQYF
j_gene: TRBJ2-5; v_gene: TRBV29-1; abundance: NA; d_gene: NA; CDR3nt: TGCAGCGTTCCCCCGGGCGGGTCTGGAGAGACCCAGTACTTC; CDR3aa: CSVPPGGSGETQYF
j_gene: TRBJ2-1; v_gene: TRBV28; abundance: NA; d_gene: NA; CDR3nt: TGTGCCAGCAGTTTGGGGCTGAACTCCTACAATGAGCAGTTCTTC; CDR3aa: CASSLGLNSYNEQFF
j_gene: TRBJ2-5; v_gene: TRBV7-2; abundance: NA; d_gene: NA; CDR3nt: TGTGCCAGCAGCTTAGCGGGGCTGGGAGAGACCCAGTACTTC; CDR3aa: CASSLAGLGETQYF
j_gene: TRBJ2-7; v_gene: TRBV28; abundance: NA; d_gene: NA; CDR3nt: TGTGCCAGCAGTTTACCCCGGGGCTACGAGCAGTACTTC; CDR3aa: CASSLPRGYEQYF
j_gene: TRBJ2-5; v_gene: TRBV5-1; abundance: NA; d_gene: NA; CDR3nt: TGCGCCAGCAGCTTGGGGGGAGAAGGAAGAGAGACCCAGTACTTC; CDR3aa: CASSLGGEGRETQYF
j_gene: TRBJ2-7; v_gene: TRBV5-1; abundance: NA; d_gene: NA; CDR3nt: TGCGCCAGCAGTCGGAGTGAGGGCGAGCAGTACTTC; CDR3aa: CASSRSEGEQYF
j_gene: TRBJ2-5; v_gene: TRBV27; abundance: NA; d_gene: TRBD1; CDR3nt: TGTGCCAGCAGTGTCCGTTGGACAGGGGGGGAGGAGACCCAGTACTTC; CDR3aa: CASSVRWTGGEETQYF
j_gene: TRBJ1-5; v_gene: TRBV9; abundance: NA; d_gene: NA; CDR3nt: TGTGCCAGCAGCGTAGGGGGGGGTCAGCCCCAGCATTTT; CDR3aa: CASSVGGGQPQHF
j_gene: TRBJ1-3; v_gene: TRBV7-2; abundance: NA; d_gene: NA; CDR3nt: TGTGCCAGCAGCGTACGCACAGGGACGGGAAACACCATATATTTT; CDR3aa: CASSVRTGTGNTIYF
j_gene: TRBJ2-1; v_gene: TRBV7-2; abundance: NA; d_gene: TRBD2; CDR3nt: TGTGCCAGCAGCTTAGGGACTAGCGGGAGTGAGCAGTTCTTC; CDR3aa: CASSLGTSGSEQFF
j_gene: TRBJ2-7; v_gene: TRBV7-7; abundance: few; d_gene: TRBD1; CDR3nt: TGTGCTAGCAGCGCCGGGACAGTCTCCTACGAGCAGTACTTC; CDR3aa: CASSAGTVSYEQYF